Listed here are 27 T cell receptor beta chains from one sample, sequenced in a study of blood T cell repertoires in COVID-19. Libraries were prepared by immunoSEQ multiplex PCR; TCRdb keeps only in-frame clonotypes and omits some of them. The data show hundreds of thousands of clones, 75% to 85% seen once. Sequencing was done on a sample of peripheral blood. Every receptor here comes from a woman aged 80 or over with COVID-19, enrolled during active disease.

CDR3 nucleotides: TGTGCCTGTGGTCGTGAGGGAGCTGAAAAACTGTTTTTT. It codes for CACGREGAEKLFF. V and J are TRBV30 and TRBJ1-4; D is uncertain. The CDR3 is 13 amino acids. Trimming shortened V by 6 bases and J by 7 bases, and 15 bases separated the two germline ends. Germline lookup yields CDR1 GTSNPN and CDR2 SVGIG (reference sequence).

This sequence joins TRBV5-1 and TRBJ2-7; the match to TRBD1 covers 7 bases. Per the germline V gene, CDR1 is SGHRS and CDR2 is YFSETQ. CDR3 size: 11 residues. J was trimmed by 12 bases and V by 0 bases; bases with no gene match: 3. The CDR3 spells CASSLEGQRYF. CDR3 nucleotides: TGCGCCAGCAGCTTGGAGGGACAGCGGTACTTC.

Only a few counts were recorded for this clone. The chain has TRBV9 and TRBJ2-2; perhaps TRBD1 as D (5 bases). This CDR3 is built from 14 residues. V gave up 3 bases and J gave up 5 bases, with 11 bases separating them. In germline, CDR1 is SGDLS, CDR2 YYNGEE. CDR3 sequence: CASSGSGFTGELFF. The CDR3 DNA reads as TGTGCCAGCAGCGGGTCAGGGTTTACCGGGGAGCTGTTTTTT. The variable domain in full, with the rest retrieved from reference TRBV9 and TRBJ2-2, is DSGVTQTPKHLITATGQRVTLRCSPRSGDLSVYWYQQSLDQGLQFLIQYYNGEERAKGNILERFSAQQFPDLHSELNLSSLELGDSALYFCASSGSGFTGELFFGEGSRLTVL.

V gene TRBV27 combines with J gene TRBJ2-3; D not resolved. Germline CDR1 and CDR2: MNHEY and SMNVEV (reference sequence). Trimming stripped 3 bases from V and 2 bases from J, with 12 bases between. The CDR3 runs to 15 residues. The CDR3 reads CASSFQAIYTDTQYF. The CDR3 nucleotides are TGTGCCAGCAGTTTTCAAGCAATTTACACAGATACGCAGTATTTT.

Here the CDR3 reads CSVVPGDRGPYEQYF. The DNA for the CDR3 is TGCAGCGTTGTTCCCGGCGACAGGGGTCCCTACGAGCAGTACTTC. The J gene is TRBJ2-7, the V gene TRBV29-1; 8 bases map to TRBD1. Germline trimming cut 4 bases from V and 2 bases from J; bases unmatched to any gene: 10. Germline V lookup: CDR1 SQVTM, CDR2 ANQGSEA. The CDR3 is 15 amino acids.

The CDR3 loop is CASSLQGVGEKLFF. The DNA for the CDR3 is TGCGCCAGCAGCTTACAGGGGGTTGGAGAAAAACTGTTTTTT. V and J are TRBV5-1 and TRBJ1-4, with 8 bases aligning to TRBD1. Germline values: CDR1 SGHRS, CDR2 YFSETQ. V trimming: 2 bases; J trimming: 8 bases; junction bases outside the gene matches: 5. CDR3 length equals 14 residues.

This clone was counted between two and nine times. The chain is built from TRBV5-4 and TRBJ1-2, with 7 positions matching TRBD1. Trimming removed 1 base from V and 5 bases from J; junction bases left unmatched: 8. Germline V gene lookup returns CDR1 SGHNT and CDR2 YYREEE (reference sequence). The CDR3 totals 15 residues. CDR3 DNA: TGTGCCAGCAGCTTGCCGTTGACAGGGTCATATGGCTACACCTTC. Its protein is CASSLPLTGSYGYTF.

This clone was recorded a few times. V and J are TRBV28 and TRBJ1-6, with 8 bases lining up with TRBD1. The germline V gene encodes CDR1 MDHEN and CDR2 SYDVKM. The CDR3 covers 16 residues. Trimming at V came to 3 bases and at J to 7 bases, leaving 8 bases not matched to a gene. The CDR3 is CASSLLSGGKNSPLHF. CDR3 coding DNA: TGTGCCAGCAGTTTGTTATCAGGGGGCAAGAATTCACCCCTCCACTTT.

CDR3 residues: CATSKSGTGAGTEAFF. In DNA form, the CDR3 reads TGTGCCACCAGCAAGTCCGGGACAGGGGCGGGCACTGAAGCTTTCTTT. V is TRBV24-1 and J is TRBJ1-1, with 10 bases lining up with TRBD1. Trimming removed 7 bases from V and 4 bases from J; junction bases left unmatched: 11. The CDR3 totals 16 residues. Germline assignment: CDR1 KGHDR and CDR2 SFDVKD.

The chain joins TRBV7-9 to TRBJ1-1, with 8 bases matching TRBD1. Trimming took 1 base from V and 5 from J; bases not matched to a gene: 6. Germline lookup yields CDR1 SEHNR and CDR2 FQNEAQ (reference sequence). There are 15 residues in the CDR3. The DNA of the CDR3 is TGTGCCAGCAGCTTAGTTGGACAGGGAAATACTGAAGCTTTCTTT. Protein product: CASSLVGQGNTEAFF.

The chain uses TRBV12-3 or TRBV12-4 and TRBJ2-7; D perhaps matches TRBD2 (5 bases). The germline V and J ends were trimmed by 6 bases and 1 base, with 10 bases remaining between them. The CDR3 totals 13 residues. The CDR3 DNA reads TGTGCCAGCAGGACTACACTGTCCTACGAGCAGTACTTC. Amino acids: CASRTTLSYEQYF.

The genes are TRBV25-1 and TRBJ2-7; 9 bases line up with TRBD1. The V segment lost 0 bases and the J segment 0 bases; nucleotides outside the gene matches: 6. The CDR3 has 17 residues. From germline, CDR1 is MGHDK and CDR2 SYGVNS. The CDR3 DNA reads TGTGCCAGCAGTGAATATTGGACAGGGGTCATCTCCTACGAGCAGTACTTC. Translated: CASSEYWTGVISYEQYF.

The chain has TRBV19 and TRBJ2-4; 9 bases are shared with TRBD1. This CDR3 is 17 amino acids long. V lost 2 bases and J lost 5; bases outside the gene matches: 10. In germline, CDR1 is LNHDA, CDR2 SQIVND (reference sequence). DNA for the CDR3: TGTGCCAGTAGTATAAGCTATGGGTGGACAGGGGAAAACATTCAGTACTTC. It translates to CASSISYGWTGENIQYF.

The chain combines TRBV6-2 or TRBV6-3 with TRBJ2-7; D ambiguous. Trimming shortened V by 6 bases and J by 0 bases, and 18 bases separated the two germline ends. The length of the CDR3 is 16 residues. CDR1 is MNHEY, CDR2 SVGEGT, per germline. CDR3 residues: CASSDPSRGLSYEQYF. The CDR3 DNA reads TGTGCCAGCAGCGATCCGAGTCGAGGCCTCTCCTACGAGCAGTACTTC.

V and J are TRBV3-1 (or the pseudogene TRBV3-2) and TRBJ2-1, with 9 nucleotides matching TRBD2. The junction had 4 bases not matched to a gene; V was cut back by 1 base and J by 6 bases. CDR3 length: 15 amino acids. Germline CDR1 is LGHDT and CDR2 is YNNKEL (reference sequence). DNA for the CDR3: TGTGCCAGCAGCCAAGGACTAGCGGAACCCAATGAGCAGTTCTTC. Amino acids: CASSQGLAEPNEQFF.

V gene TRBV2 combines with J gene TRBJ1-2, with TRBD1 matching over 9 bases. Trimming took 6 bases from V and 7 from J; bases not matched to a gene: 9. CDR1 SNHLY and CDR2 FYNNEI come from the germline V gene. The length of the CDR3 is 14 residues. Here the CDR3 DNA reads TGTGCCAGCAGGGCGGGACAGGGTTTGAGTGGCTACACCTTC. Its protein is CASRAGQGLSGYTF.

The chain uses TRBV3-1 (or the pseudogene TRBV3-2) and TRBJ2-7; maybe TRBD1 (5 bases). The CDR3 is made up of 11 amino acids. Trimming left V 9 bases short and J 3 bases short, with 9 bases between. Per germline, CDR1 LGHDT and CDR2 YNNKEL (reference sequence). The CDR3 DNA sequence: TGTGCCAGTAGACAGTTCTACGAGCAGTACTTC. This sequence encodes CASRQFYEQYF.

This chain uses TRBV5-1 with TRBJ2-2; no firm D call. There are 16 residues in the CDR3. Deletions cut 0 bases from V and 2 bases from J, with 11 bases between. Germline CDR1 SGHRS, CDR2 YFSETQ. The CDR3 spells CASSLALARNTGELFF. The CDR3, as DNA: TGCGCCAGCAGCTTGGCCTTGGCCCGAAACACCGGGGAGCTGTTTTTT.

In its sample, this clone was seen once. Germline and junction disagree at one end, which may indicate a read error. V gene TRBV4-1 combines with J gene TRBJ1-4, with D perhaps matching TRBD1 (5 bases). CDR1 is MGHRA and CDR2 is YSYEKL in the germline V gene. The CDR3 is 16 residues long. CDR3 protein: CASRQGLGKGDEKLFF. The CDR3 DNA follows: TGCGCCAGCAGACAAGGATTGGGGAAAGGGGATGAAAAACTGTTTTTT.

This clone appeared a few times. This chain connects TRBV7-2 to TRBJ2-7, with 8 bases fitting TRBD1. Germline V gene sequence: CDR1 SGHTA, CDR2 FQGNSA. The CDR3 totals 15 residues. J was trimmed by 3 bases and V by 4 bases; bases with no gene match: 8. DNA for the CDR3: TGTGCCAGCAGCTCGAGACAGGGGCCCTACTACGAGCAGTACTTC. Residues: CASSSRQGPYYEQYF.

The chain is built from TRBV7-2 and TRBJ2-1; 12 bases map to TRBD2. CDR1 and CDR2 from the germline V gene are SGHTA and FQGNSA. This CDR3 is 14 amino acids long. With 3 bases clipped from V and 9 bases from J, the junction kept 3 bases outside the gene matches. CDR3: CASSLRTSGTEQFF. CDR3 sequence (DNA): TGTGCCAGCAGCTTGAGGACTAGCGGGACTGAGCAGTTCTTC.

The CDR3 protein is CASSHSDRAPHNGYTF. CDR3 bases: TGTGCCAGCAGCCATTCGGACAGGGCCCCCCATAATGGCTACACCTTC. The gene calls are TRBV3-1 (or the pseudogene TRBV3-2) and TRBJ1-2; 8 bases line up with TRBD1. The CDR3 runs to 16 residues. V shed 3 bases and J 6 bases; nucleotides not matched to a gene: 12. Germline CDR1 and CDR2: LGHDT and YNNKEL (reference sequence).

The chain employs TRBV30 and TRBJ1-1; no definite D call. The V gene lost 6 bases and the J gene lost 1 base, with 15 bases spanning the gap. This CDR3 contains 14 residues. Germline values: CDR1 GTSNPN, CDR2 SVGIG (reference sequence). CDR3 sequence (DNA): TGTGCCTGTCCCCTCACGCCGGGGAACACTGAAGCTTTCTTT. Translating it yields CACPLTPGNTEAFF. The whole variable domain, remainder taken from reference TRBV30 and TRBJ1-1, is SQTIHQWPATLVQPVGSPLSLECTVEGTSNPNLYWYRQAAGRGLQLLFYSVGIGQISSEVPQNLSASRPQDRQFILSSKKLLLSDSGFYLCACPLTPGNTEAFFGQGTRLTVV.

The gene calls are TRBV14 and TRBJ2-1, with 8 bases aligning to TRBD1. In germline, CDR1 is SGHDN, CDR2 FVKESK. V lost 2 bases, J lost 6 bases, and 6 bases stayed unmatched. The CDR3 sequence is 15 residues long. The CDR3 region has the DNA TGTGCCAGCAGCCAACCGACAGGGGTCGGCAATGAGCAGTTCTTC. Amino acids: CASSQPTGVGNEQFF.

The J gene is TRBJ1-1, the V gene TRBV7-8; 8 bases are shared with TRBD1. Trimming took 5 bases from V and 0 from J; bases not matched to a gene: 8. Looked up from germline, CDR1 is SGHVS and CDR2 is FQNEAQ. CDR3 size: 16 residues. The CDR3 nucleotides read TGTGCCAGCAGCGCACGACAGGGGCCCCTGAACACTGAAGCTTTCTTT. Translation: CASSARQGPLNTEAFF.

This chain joins TRBV6-5 and TRBJ1-2, with D uncertain. The length of the CDR3 is 14 residues. Between the trimmed V and J ends, which lost 6 bases and 0 bases, there was a span of 11 bases. The V gene's germline CDR1 is MNHEY and CDR2 SVGAGI. CDR3 DNA: TGTGCCAGCAGCCCCGACGGGTCTAACTATGGCTACACCTTC. It is translated as CASSPDGSNYGYTF.

CDR3 bases: TGTGCCAGCAGCCCCCGGACAGCCAACACTGAAGCTTTCTTT. Protein: CASSPRTANTEAFF. The V call is TRBV3-1 (or the pseudogene TRBV3-2), the J call TRBJ1-1, with D perhaps matching TRBD1 (6 bases). Trimming left V 4 bases short and J 2 bases short, with 11 bases between. Looked up from germline, CDR1 is LGHDT and CDR2 is YNNKEL (reference sequence). The CDR3 length is 14 residues.